What follows are 5 T cell receptor beta chains derived from one specimen sequenced in a study of blood T cell repertoires in COVID-19. Sequencing used immunoSEQ multiplex PCR; TCRdb keeps in-frame clones, though not all of them. The profile covers fewer than 200,000 clones, with 85% appearing a single time and about 3.5% taken by the ten largest. The specimen was peripheral blood. The receptors were sampled from a human donor with acute or convalescent COVID-19. The donor label of this sample is uncertain.

V is TRBV30 and J is TRBJ2-1; D might be TRBD1 (5 bases). Between the trimmed V and J ends, which lost 0 bases and 8 bases, there was a span of 14 bases. This CDR3 spans 14 amino acids. CDR1 and CDR2 (germline): GTSNPN, SVGIG (reference sequence). The CDR3 region has the DNA TGTGCCTGGAGTGTACAGGTTGGGGTCGATGAGCAGTTCTTC. Protein sequence: CAWSVQVGVDEQFF. Using reference TRBV30 and TRBJ2-1 for the parts outside the CDR3, the full variable domain is SQTIHQWPATLVQPVGSPLSLECTVEGTSNPNLYWYRQAAGRGLQLLFYSVGIGQISSEVPQNLSASRPQDRQFILSSKKLLLSDSGFYLCAWSVQVGVDEQFFGPGTRLTVL.

In this sample, this clone turned up once. This chain uses TRBV12-3 or TRBV12-4 with TRBJ1-2; a weak D match, TRBD1 (5 bases). Between the trimmed V and J ends, which lost 8 bases and 2 bases, there was a span of 9 bases. The CDR3 extends over 12 amino acids. This CDR3 is CASLRQNYGYTF. The CDR3 nucleotides are TGTGCCAGCCTCAGACAGAACTATGGCTACACCTTC.

The chain has TRBV7-2 and TRBJ1-1; perhaps TRBD1 as D (5 bases). There are 14 residues in the CDR3. V gave up 5 bases and J gave up 4 bases, with 14 bases separating them. Germline V gene sequence: CDR1 SGHTA, CDR2 FQGNSA. DNA for the CDR3: TGTGCCAGCAGCCAGATTGGGGGGTCCACTGAAGCTTTCTTT. Translated, it gives CASSQIGGSTEAFF.

The chain has TRBV5-6 and TRBJ1-2; 9 bases fit TRBD1. Germline V gene lookup returns CDR1 SGHDT and CDR2 YYEEEE. Trimming at V came to 4 bases and at J to 3 bases, leaving 7 bases not matched to a gene. This CDR3 contains 15 residues. In DNA form, the CDR3 reads TGTGCCAGCAGCAAGCTACAGGGGGCCGACTATGGCTACACCTTC. Amino acids: CASSKLQGADYGYTF. The full variable domain, completed using reference TRBV5-6 and TRBJ1-2, is DAGVTQSPTHLIKTRGQQVTLRCSPKSGHDTVSWYQQALGQGPQFIFQYYEEEERQRGNFPDRFSGHQFPNYSSELNVNALLLGDSALYLCASSKLQGADYGYTFGSGTRLTVV.

Points on this clone: This sample includes further DNA sequences coding for the same CDR3. The V call is TRBV6-5, the J call TRBJ2-7, with 11 bases identical to TRBD1. Unmatched junction bases numbered 1, after V lost 2 bases and J lost 4 bases. Per germline, CDR1 MNHEY and CDR2 SVGAGI. CDR3 length equals 14 residues. The CDR3 sequence: CASSYRDRGYEQYF. DNA for the CDR3: TGTGCCAGCAGTTACAGGGACAGGGGGTACGAGCAGTACTTC.